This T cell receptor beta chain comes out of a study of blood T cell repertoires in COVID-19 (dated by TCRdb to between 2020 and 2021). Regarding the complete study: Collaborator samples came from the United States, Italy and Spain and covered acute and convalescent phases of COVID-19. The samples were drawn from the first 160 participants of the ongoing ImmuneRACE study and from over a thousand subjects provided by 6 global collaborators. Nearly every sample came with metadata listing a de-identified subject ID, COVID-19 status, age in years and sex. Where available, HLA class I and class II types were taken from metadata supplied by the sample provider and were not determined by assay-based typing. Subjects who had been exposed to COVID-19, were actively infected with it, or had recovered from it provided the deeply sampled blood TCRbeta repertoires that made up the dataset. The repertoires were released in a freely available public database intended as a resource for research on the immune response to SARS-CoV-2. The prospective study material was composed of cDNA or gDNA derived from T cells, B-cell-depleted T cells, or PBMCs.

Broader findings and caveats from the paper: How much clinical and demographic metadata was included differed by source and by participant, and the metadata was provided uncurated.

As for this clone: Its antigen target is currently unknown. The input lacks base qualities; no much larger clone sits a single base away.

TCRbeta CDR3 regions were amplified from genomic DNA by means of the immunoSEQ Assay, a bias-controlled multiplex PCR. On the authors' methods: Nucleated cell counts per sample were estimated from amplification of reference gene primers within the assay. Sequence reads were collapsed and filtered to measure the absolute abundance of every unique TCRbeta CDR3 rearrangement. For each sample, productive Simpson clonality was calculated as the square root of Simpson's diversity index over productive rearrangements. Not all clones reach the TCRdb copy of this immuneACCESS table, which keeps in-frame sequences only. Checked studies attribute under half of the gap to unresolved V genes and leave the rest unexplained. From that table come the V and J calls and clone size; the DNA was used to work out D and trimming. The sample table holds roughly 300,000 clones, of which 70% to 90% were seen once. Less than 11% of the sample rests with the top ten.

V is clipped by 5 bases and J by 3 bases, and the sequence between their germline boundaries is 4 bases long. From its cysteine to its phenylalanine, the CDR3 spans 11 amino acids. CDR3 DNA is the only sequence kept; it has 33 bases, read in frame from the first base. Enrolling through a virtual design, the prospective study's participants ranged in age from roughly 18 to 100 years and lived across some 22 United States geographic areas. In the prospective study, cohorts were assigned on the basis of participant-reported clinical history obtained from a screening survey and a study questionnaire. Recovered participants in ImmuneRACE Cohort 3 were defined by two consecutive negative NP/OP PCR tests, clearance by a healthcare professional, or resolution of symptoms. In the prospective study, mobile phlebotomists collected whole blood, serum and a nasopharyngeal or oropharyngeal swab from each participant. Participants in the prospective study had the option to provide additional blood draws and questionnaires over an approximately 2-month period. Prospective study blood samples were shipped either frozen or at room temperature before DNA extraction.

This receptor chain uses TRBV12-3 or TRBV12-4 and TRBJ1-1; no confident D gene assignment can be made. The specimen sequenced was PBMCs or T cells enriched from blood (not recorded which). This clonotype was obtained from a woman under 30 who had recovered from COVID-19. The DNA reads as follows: TGTGCCAGCAGTCTCGACACTGAAGCTTTCTTT. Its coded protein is CASSLDTEAFF.